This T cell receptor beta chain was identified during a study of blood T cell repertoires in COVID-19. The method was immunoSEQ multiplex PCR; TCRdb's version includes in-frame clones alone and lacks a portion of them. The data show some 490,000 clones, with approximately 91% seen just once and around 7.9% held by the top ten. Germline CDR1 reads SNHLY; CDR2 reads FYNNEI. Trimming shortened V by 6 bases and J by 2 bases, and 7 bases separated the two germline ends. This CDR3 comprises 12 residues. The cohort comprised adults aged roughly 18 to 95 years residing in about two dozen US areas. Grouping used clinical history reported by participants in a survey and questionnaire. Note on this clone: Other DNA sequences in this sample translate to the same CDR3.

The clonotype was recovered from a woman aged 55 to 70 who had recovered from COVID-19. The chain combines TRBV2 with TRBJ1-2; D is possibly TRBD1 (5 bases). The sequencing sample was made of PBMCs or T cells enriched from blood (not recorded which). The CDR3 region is CASSDRNYGYTF. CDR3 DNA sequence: TGTGCCAGCAGCGACAGAAACTATGGCTACACCTTC.